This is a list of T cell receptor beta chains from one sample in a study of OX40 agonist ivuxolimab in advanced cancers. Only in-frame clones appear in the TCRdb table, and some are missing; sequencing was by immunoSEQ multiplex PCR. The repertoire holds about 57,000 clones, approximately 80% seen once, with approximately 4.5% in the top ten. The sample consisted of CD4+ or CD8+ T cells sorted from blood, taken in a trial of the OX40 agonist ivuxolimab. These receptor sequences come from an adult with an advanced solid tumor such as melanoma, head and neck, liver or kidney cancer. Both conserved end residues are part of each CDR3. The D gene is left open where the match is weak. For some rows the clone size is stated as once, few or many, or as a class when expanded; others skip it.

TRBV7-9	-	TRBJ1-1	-	CASSLGEFTEAFF	TGTGCCAGCAGCTTAGGGGAATTCACTGAAGCTTTCTTT
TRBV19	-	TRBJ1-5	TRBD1	CASRILTGGRDQPQHF	TGTGCCAGTAGAATCCTAACAGGGGGTAGAGATCAGCCCCAGCATTTT
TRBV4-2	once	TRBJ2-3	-	CASSLYPREGAPTSTDTQYF	TGTGCCAGCAGCCTCTACCCCCGGGAGGGGGCCCCAACTAGCACAGATACGCAGTATTTT
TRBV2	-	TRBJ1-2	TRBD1	CATVDRAGTF	TGTGCCACCGTGGACAGGGCGGGCACCTTC
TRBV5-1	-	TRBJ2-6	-	CASSPGSGANVLTF	TGCGCCAGCAGCCCTGGCTCTGGGGCCAACGTCCTGACTTTC
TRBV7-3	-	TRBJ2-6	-	CASSLSPGANVLTF	TGTGCCAGCAGCTTATCACCTGGGGCCAACGTCCTGACTTTC
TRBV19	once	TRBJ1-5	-	CASSKSGTLGQPQHF	TGTGCCAGTAGTAAGTCCGGGACCCTGGGGCAGCCCCAGCATTTT
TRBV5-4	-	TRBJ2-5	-	CASSMGGEQETQYF	TGTGCCAGCAGCATGGGGGGTGAACAAGAGACCCAGTACTTC
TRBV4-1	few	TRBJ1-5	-	CASSQEVVGQPQHF	TGCGCCAGCAGCCAAGAAGTCGTTGGTCAGCCCCAGCATTTT
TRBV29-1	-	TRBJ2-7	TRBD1	CSGSTGLGDEQYF	TGCAGCGGATCGACAGGGTTAGGAGACGAGCAGTACTTC
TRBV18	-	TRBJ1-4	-	CASSPQGRDEKLFF	TGTGCCAGCTCACCCCAGGGTAGAGATGAAAAACTGTTTTTT
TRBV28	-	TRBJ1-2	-	CASSPTLTYGYTF	TGTGCCAGCAGTCCGACCCTCACCTATGGCTACACCTTC
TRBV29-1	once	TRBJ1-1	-	CSVGTGSTEAFF	TGCAGCGTTGGGACGGGATCCACTGAAGCTTTCTTT
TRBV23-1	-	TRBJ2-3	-	CASSPPDTQYF	TGCGCCAGCAGTCCCCCAGATACGCAGTATTTT
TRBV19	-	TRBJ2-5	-	CASSMGQGPETQYF	TGTGCCAGTAGTATGGGGCAGGGGCCAGAGACCCAGTACTTC
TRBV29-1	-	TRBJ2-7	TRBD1	CSVRPGQGLYEQYF	TGCAGCGTCCGCCCGGGACAGGGGCTCTACGAGCAGTACTTC
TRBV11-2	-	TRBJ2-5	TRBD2	CASSLGPGGSQETQYF	TGTGCCAGCAGCTTAGGGCCGGGCGGGAGTCAAGAGACCCAGTACTTC
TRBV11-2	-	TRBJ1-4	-	CASSPGTFREKLFF	TGTGCCAGCAGTCCAGGGACTTTTCGGGAAAAACTGTTTTTT
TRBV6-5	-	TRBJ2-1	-	CASSYYVGRDEQFF	TGTGCCAGCAGTTACTACGTGGGGCGGGATGAGCAGTTCTTC
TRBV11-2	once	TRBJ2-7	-	CASSLNAVGTYEQYF	TGTGCCAGCAGCTTAAATGCGGTGGGAACCTACGAGCAGTACTTC
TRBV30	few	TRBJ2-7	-	CAWSDFQEQYF	TGTGCCTGGAGCGACTTCCAAGAGCAGTACTTC
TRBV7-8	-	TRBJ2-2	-	CASSPTRTGELFF	TGTGCCAGCAGCCCGACGAGGACCGGGGAGCTGTTTTTT
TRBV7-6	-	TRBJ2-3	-	CASSPVTDTQYF	TGTGCCAGCAGCCCAGTCACAGATACGCAGTATTTT
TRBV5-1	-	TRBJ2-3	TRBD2	CASSLTRLAGGTDTQYF	TGCGCCAGCAGCTTGACCAGACTAGCGGGAGGCACAGATACGCAGTATTTT
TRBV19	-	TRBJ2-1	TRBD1	CASSGQGYNEQFF	TGTGCCAGTAGCGGACAGGGCTACAATGAGCAGTTCTTC
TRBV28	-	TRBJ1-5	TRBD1	CASTPGTVSNQPQHF	TGTGCCAGCACTCCGGGGACAGTTAGCAATCAGCCCCAGCATTTT
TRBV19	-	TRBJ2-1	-	CASSPPYDWTANYNEQFF	TGTGCCAGTAGTCCGCCGTATGATTGGACAGCAAACTACAATGAGCAGTTCTTC
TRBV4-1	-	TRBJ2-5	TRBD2	CASSSSNFTSGRSQETQYF	TGCGCCAGCAGCTCCTCTAACTTCACTAGCGGGAGGTCACAAGAGACCCAGTACTTC
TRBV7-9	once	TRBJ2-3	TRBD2	CASSPQLAGTDTQYF	TGTGCCAGCAGCCCACAGCTAGCGGGCACAGATACGCAGTATTTT
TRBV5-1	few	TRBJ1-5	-	CASSPGEGGVQPQHF	TGCGCCAGCAGCCCCGGGGAGGGGGGTGTGCAGCCCCAGCATTTT